The 30 T cell receptor beta chains below all came from one sample that was sequenced in a study of CD8 T cells in Susac syndrome. With random hexamers, reverse transcription was performed on about 0.45 to 1 ug of RNA. TCRdb reprocessed the immunoSEQ multiplex PCR reads with MiXCR, giving one entry per CDR3 protein. The table has about 300,000 distinct CDR3 sequences, almost 85% seen once. The sample taken for sequencing was CD8+ T cells from PBMCs. The receptor source for this set is a human donor with multiple sclerosis.

This chain joins TRBV28 and TRBJ2-1; D remains ambiguous. The CDR3 totals 14 residues. Looked up from germline, CDR1 is MDHEN and CDR2 is SYDVKM. V lost 6 bases, J lost 6 bases, and 15 bases lay in between. CDR3 sequence (DNA): TGTGCCAGCAGCCTTAGGGCACCCCCCAATGAGCAGTTCTTC. Encoded protein: CASSLRAPPNEQFF.

V usage is TRBV27 and J usage is TRBJ2-7, with unresolved D. V was trimmed by 1 base and J by 4 bases, leaving 8 bases between them. Germline CDR1 is MNHEY and CDR2 is SMNVEV (reference sequence). The CDR3 consists of 13 residues. CDR3 coding DNA: TGTGCCAGCAGTTTATTTACAGATTACGAGCAGTACTTC. This sequence encodes CASSLFTDYEQYF.

The chain combines TRBV11-1 with TRBJ2-1; no clear D. Germline V gives CDR1 SGHAT, CDR2 FQDESV (reference sequence). This CDR3 contains 11 residues. Deletions cut 7 bases from V and 10 bases from J, with 11 bases between. The CDR3, as DNA: TGTGCCAGCACCTATCGAAGAGAGCAGTTCTTC. Protein product: CASTYRREQFF.

The rearrangement uses TRBV7-9 and TRBJ2-4, with D unclear. The CDR3 totals 15 residues. Germline lookup yields CDR1 SEHNR and CDR2 FQNEAQ (reference sequence). V lost 3 bases to trimming and J lost 6 bases, with 15 bases between them. The CDR3 nucleotides are TGTGCCAGCAGCTTGGTGGTAGGCGGTGGAAACATTCAGTACTTC. Translation gives CASSLVVGGGNIQYF. Using reference TRBV7-9 and TRBJ2-4 for the parts outside the CDR3, the full variable domain is DTGVSQNPRHKITKRGQNVTFRCDPISEHNRLYWYRQTLGQGPEFLTYFQNEAQLEKSRLLSDRFSAERPKGSFSTLEIQRTEQGDSAMYLCASSLVVGGGNIQYFGAGTRLSVL.

The chain combines TRBV13 with TRBJ2-5, with D uncertain. The CDR3 is 13 amino acids. Germline CDR1 is PRHDT and CDR2 is FYEKMQ (reference sequence). V was clipped by 2 bases and J by 5 bases, with 9 bases between them. For the CDR3, the DNA is TGTGCCAGCAGCTTACAGAATTCGGAGACCCAGTACTTC. Translated: CASSLQNSETQYF.

The chain recombines TRBV9 with TRBJ2-7; D uncertain. This CDR3 contains 14 residues. The V gene's germline CDR1 is SGDLS and CDR2 YYNGEE. The V gene lost 2 bases and the J gene lost 3 bases, with 12 bases spanning the gap. The CDR3 DNA sequence: TGTGCCAGCAGCGTTGGCGACTGGCTCTACGAGCAGTACTTC. Amino acid sequence: CASSVGDWLYEQYF.

The CDR3 reads CASSEYNEQFF. CDR3 in DNA: TGTGCCAGCAGCGAATACAATGAGCAGTTCTTC. The V and J genes are TRBV11-3 and TRBJ2-1; D is unresolved. The CDR3 covers 11 residues. V shed 5 bases and J shed 4 bases, with 3 bases lying between them. Germline V gene data show CDR1 as SGHNT and CDR2 as YENEEA.

The chain couples TRBV27 to TRBJ2-1; no clear D. Between the trimmed V and J ends, which lost 3 bases and 7 bases, there was a span of 13 bases. This CDR3 is built from 14 residues. In germline, CDR1 is MNHEY, CDR2 SMNVEV (reference sequence). DNA of the CDR3: TGTGCCAGCAGTTTCCTAGGAACTTGGAATGAGCAGTTCTTC. It translates to CASSFLGTWNEQFF.

This chain connects TRBV19 to TRBJ1-1; D not resolved. CDR3 length: 15 residues. Between the trimmed V and J ends, which lost 7 bases and 5 bases, there was a span of 20 bases. CDR1 and CDR2 from the germline V gene are LNHDA and SQIVND (reference sequence). CDR3 loop: CASTVGFGSQTEAFF. The CDR3 DNA is TGTGCCAGTACGGTAGGGTTCGGTTCCCAGACTGAAGCTTTCTTT.

The chain combines TRBV19 with TRBJ1-1; unclear D gene. Trimming shortened V by 7 bases and J by 0 bases, and 9 bases separated the two germline ends. In germline, CDR1 is LNHDA, CDR2 SQIVND (reference sequence). The CDR3 runs to 13 residues. The CDR3 sequence: CASIGLMNTEAFF. In DNA form, the CDR3 reads TGTGCCAGTATTGGATTAATGAACACTGAAGCTTTCTTT.

This clonotype was counted a few times. This chain connects TRBV6-2 or TRBV6-3 to TRBJ2-3; D could derive from TRBD1 or TRBD2 (7 bases each). Trimming removed 2 bases at V and 4 bases at J, with 22 bases between. CDR1 MNHEY and CDR2 SVGEGT come from the germline V gene. The length of the CDR3 is 18 residues. Here the CDR3 reads CASSYGTAGGGTADTQYF. The CDR3 DNA reads TGTGCCAGCAGTTACGGGACCGCAGGGGGAGGGACGGCAGATACGCAGTATTTT.

This clonotype was seen only once. V gene TRBV28 combines with J gene TRBJ2-7; 11 nucleotides line up with TRBD1. The germline gives CDR1 MDHEN, CDR2 SYDVKM. CDR3 size: 16 residues. The V segment lost 5 bases and the J segment 2 bases; nucleotides outside the gene matches: 8. CDR3 loop: CASSDGTGGFTYEQYF. CDR3 bases: TGTGCCAGCAGTGACGGGACAGGGGGGTTCACCTACGAGCAGTACTTC. Full variable domain (rest looked up from reference TRBV28 and TRBJ2-7): DVKVTQSSRYLVKRTGEKVFLECVQDMDHENMFWYRQDPGLGLRLIYFSYDVKMKEKGDIPEGYSVSREKKERFSLILESASTNQTSMYLCASSDGTGGFTYEQYFGPGTRLTVT.

The J gene is TRBJ1-6, the V gene TRBV6-2 or TRBV6-3; 9 bases line up with TRBD1. The CDR3 has 18 residues. Germline V gene data show CDR1 as MNHEY and CDR2 as SVGEGT. V gave up 10 bases and J gave up 5 bases; unmatched junction bases: 18. The CDR3 DNA reads TGTGCCACCCTCCCGGGACAGGGTAGGCCATTCGATAATTCACCCCTCCACTTT. This codes for CATLPGQGRPFDNSPLHF.

The V and J genes are TRBV7-9 and TRBJ2-3; 14 positions agree with TRBD2. V lost 5 bases, J lost 1 base, and 8 bases stayed unmatched. Germline CDR1 SEHNR, CDR2 FQNEAQ (reference sequence). This CDR3 is 18 amino acids long. The CDR3 region is CASSAGTSGRWGTDTQYF. The DNA of the CDR3 is TGTGCCAGCAGCGCCGGGACTAGCGGGAGATGGGGCACAGATACGCAGTATTTT.

As concerns this clonotype: Since the CDR3 does not end with the conserved phenylalanine or tryptophan, this likely comes from a read error. This chain connects TRBV14 to TRBJ2-1, with D maybe TRBD2 (5 bases). Between the trimmed V and J ends, which lost 4 bases and 4 bases, there was a span of 17 bases. Germline V gene sequence: CDR1 SGHDN, CDR2 FVKESK. The CDR3 runs 16 residues. The chain's CDR3 is CASSLYLGAYYNEQFS. CDR3 in DNA: TGTGCCAGCAGCCTTTACCTGGGAGCTTATTACAATGAGCAGTTCTCC.

Only one count was recorded for this clonotype. Here the CDR3 reads CASRPGRIMNTEAFF. CDR3 bases: TGTGCCAGCAGACCGGGACGGATTATGAACACTGAAGCTTTCTTT. The gene calls are TRBV6-1 and TRBJ1-1; D might be TRBD1 (5 bases). The CDR3 loop spans 15 amino acids. The germline V and J ends were trimmed by 6 bases and 0 bases, with 14 bases remaining between them. Looked up from germline, CDR1 is MNHNS and CDR2 is SASEGT.

The chain is built from TRBV24-1 and TRBJ2-2; 7 positions match TRBD2. V was pared by 7 bases and J by 2 bases, with 6 bases of the junction left unmatched. Germline CDR1 reads KGHDR; CDR2 reads SFDVKD. This CDR3 spans 15 amino acids. CDR3 in amino acids: CATRGAGLNTGELFF. The CDR3 coding sequence is TGTGCCACCAGAGGAGCGGGGCTCAACACCGGGGAGCTGTTTTTT.

CDR3: CASSQAHRQGGSYEQYF. The DNA of the CDR3 is TGCGCCAGCAGCCAAGCCCACCGACAGGGAGGTTCCTACGAGCAGTACTTC. This sequence joins TRBV4-3 and TRBJ2-7; tentative D call: TRBD1 (7 bases). Deletions cut 1 base from V and 1 base from J, with 17 bases between. Looked up from germline, CDR1 is LGHNA and CDR2 is YSLEER. This CDR3 region has 17 residues.

In DNA form, the CDR3 reads TGTGCCAGCAGTTGGTCTAGCGTAAGCTCCTACAATGAGCAGTTCTTC. The encoded protein is CASSWSSVSSYNEQFF. The chain has TRBV6-2 or TRBV6-3 and TRBJ2-1; D is perhaps TRBD2 (6 bases). V was cut by 4 bases and J by 0 bases, with 13 bases left in between. The CDR3 sequence is 16 residues long. Germline CDR1 reads MNHEY; CDR2 reads SVGEGT.

This rearrangement joins TRBV21-1 to TRBJ1-4; the D call in the table, TRBD1, was not verified against the DNA. TRBV21-1 is deemed a pseudogene. CDR3 size: 15 residues. CDR3 bases: TGTGCCAGCGGGGACAGGGGGCATACGTGGGAAAAACTGTTTTTT. This translates into CASGDRGHTWEKLFF.

The genes are TRBV12-3 or TRBV12-4 and TRBJ2-1, with D perhaps matching TRBD2 (5 bases). V dropped 3 bases and J dropped 6 bases, with 6 bases sitting between them. This CDR3 is built from 12 residues. The CDR3: CASSLGVNEQFF. In DNA form, the CDR3 reads TGTGCCAGCAGTTTGGGAGTCAATGAGCAGTTCTTC.

The CDR3 bases are TGTGCCAGCAGCTGGAGCCAACCCGGGACTAGCGGGAGGGACACCGGGGAGCTGTTTTTT. Protein product: CASSWSQPGTSGRDTGELFF. The V call is TRBV11-2, the J call TRBJ2-2, with TRBD2 identical over 16 bases. V lost 4 bases and J lost 3; bases outside the gene matches: 11. CDR3 length: 20 residues. Germline CDR1 and CDR2: SGHAT and FQNNGV.

V gene TRBV27 combines with J gene TRBJ2-6, with a tentative D call TRBD2 (5 bases). Germline CDR1 and CDR2: MNHEY and SMNVEV (reference sequence). The CDR3 has 14 residues. Trimming took 3 bases from V and 2 from J, leaving 5 bases between them. In DNA, the CDR3 is TGTGCCAGCAGTTTCGGGGCTGGGGCCAACGTCCTGACTTTC. Residues: CASSFGAGANVLTF.

With respect to this clonotype: Germline and junction disagree at one end, which may indicate a read error. The gene calls are TRBV4-3 and TRBJ1-1; D call uncertain. The CDR3 covers 14 residues. CDR1 and CDR2 from the germline V gene are LGHNA and YSLEER. The CDR3 reads CASSQGIANSEAFF. The DNA for the CDR3 is TGCGCCAGCAGCCAAGGGATTGCGAACAGTGAAGCTTTCTTT.

This clonotype has only one observation. This chain uses TRBV9 with TRBJ2-1; TRBD2 might be the D (6 bases). The CDR3 has 20 residues. Looked up from germline, CDR1 is SGDLS and CDR2 is YYNGEE. Trimming took 0 bases from V and 1 from J, leaving 23 bases between them. The CDR3 sequence: CASSVGGGFKGGSSYNEQFF. The CDR3 nucleotides read TGTGCCAGCAGCGTAGGAGGCGGTTTTAAAGGAGGGAGTTCCTACAATGAGCAGTTCTTC.

The chain is built from TRBV5-1 and TRBJ1-2, with no clear D. CDR1 and CDR2 (germline): SGHRS, YFSETQ. CDR3 length equals 13 residues. V was shortened by 4 bases and J by 8 bases, with 15 bases between the two germline ends. The CDR3 is CASSRPLRRGYTF. CDR3 nucleotide sequence: TGCGCCAGCAGCAGGCCTCTACGGAGGGGCTACACCTTC.

This clonotype came up once. V is TRBV5-1 and J is TRBJ2-7; 7 bases align to TRBD2. Trimming at V came to 3 bases and at J to 3 bases, leaving 6 bases not matched to a gene. The CDR3 totals 14 residues. From germline, CDR1 is SGHRS and CDR2 YFSETQ. In DNA form, the CDR3 reads TGCGCCAGCAGCTCCTGGGGAGGGAACTACGAGCAGTACTTC. As protein: CASSSWGGNYEQYF.

The V and J genes are TRBV4-1 and TRBJ2-7; the D gene is possibly TRBD2 (6 bases). V shed 2 bases and J shed 6 bases, with 20 bases lying between them. The CDR3 consists of 16 residues. In germline, CDR1 is MGHRA, CDR2 YSYEKL. The CDR3 protein is CASSQRMRGGSGEQYF. In DNA form, the CDR3 reads TGCGCCAGCAGCCAACGAATGCGTGGGGGGAGCGGCGAGCAGTACTTC.

V and J are TRBV19 and TRBJ2-1, with TRBD2 matching over 9 bases. V lost 0 bases and J lost 3; bases outside the gene matches: 6. From germline, CDR1 is LNHDA and CDR2 SQIVND (reference sequence). CDR3 length: 17 residues. This chain's CDR3 is CASSIDFASGNYNEQFF. Here the CDR3 DNA reads TGTGCCAGTAGTATAGATTTCGCTAGCGGGAACTACAATGAGCAGTTCTTC.

This sequence joins TRBV6-2 or TRBV6-3 and TRBJ2-1, with no clear D. CDR3 size: 13 residues. Germline lookup yields CDR1 MNHEY and CDR2 SVGEGT. The V gene lost 5 bases and the J gene lost 9 bases, with 14 bases spanning the gap. The CDR3 loop reads CASSADSVGEQFF. As DNA, the CDR3 is TGTGCCAGCAGTGCGGATAGTGTCGGTGAGCAGTTCTTC.